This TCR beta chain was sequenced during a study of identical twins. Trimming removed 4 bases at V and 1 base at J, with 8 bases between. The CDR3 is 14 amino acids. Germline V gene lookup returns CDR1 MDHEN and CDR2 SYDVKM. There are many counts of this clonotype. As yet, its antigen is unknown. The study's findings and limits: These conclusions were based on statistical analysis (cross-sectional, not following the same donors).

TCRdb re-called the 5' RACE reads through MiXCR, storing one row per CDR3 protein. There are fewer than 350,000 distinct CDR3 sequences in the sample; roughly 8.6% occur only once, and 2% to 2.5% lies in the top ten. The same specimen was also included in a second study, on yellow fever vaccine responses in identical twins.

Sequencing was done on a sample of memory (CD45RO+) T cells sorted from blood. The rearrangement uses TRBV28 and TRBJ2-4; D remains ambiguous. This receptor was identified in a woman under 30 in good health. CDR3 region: CASSSGPAKNIQYF. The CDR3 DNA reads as TGTGCCAGCAGTTCTGGGCCTGCCAAAAACATTCAGTACTTC.